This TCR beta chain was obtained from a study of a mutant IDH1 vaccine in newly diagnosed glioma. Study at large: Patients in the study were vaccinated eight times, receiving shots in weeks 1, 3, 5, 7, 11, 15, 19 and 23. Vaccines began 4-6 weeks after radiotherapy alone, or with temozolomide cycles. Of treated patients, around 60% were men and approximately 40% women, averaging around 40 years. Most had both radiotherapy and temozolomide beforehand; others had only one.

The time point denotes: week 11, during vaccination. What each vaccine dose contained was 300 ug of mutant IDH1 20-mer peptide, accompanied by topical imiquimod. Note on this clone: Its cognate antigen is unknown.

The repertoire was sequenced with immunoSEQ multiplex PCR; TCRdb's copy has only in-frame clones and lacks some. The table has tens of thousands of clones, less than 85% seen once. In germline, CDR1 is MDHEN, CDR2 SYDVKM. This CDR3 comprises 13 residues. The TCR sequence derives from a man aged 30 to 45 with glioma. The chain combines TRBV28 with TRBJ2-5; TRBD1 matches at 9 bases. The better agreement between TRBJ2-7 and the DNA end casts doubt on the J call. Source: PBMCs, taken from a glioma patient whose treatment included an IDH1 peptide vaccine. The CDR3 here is CATLPGQGYEQYF. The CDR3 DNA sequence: TGTGCCACCTTACCGGGACAGGGTTACGAGCAGTACTTC.